This entry lists 10 T cell receptor beta chains sequenced from one sample in a study of blood T cell repertoires in COVID-19. The table came from immunoSEQ multiplex PCR; TCRdb's copy has only in-frame clones and leaves some out. Among some 370,000 clones listed, roughly 90% were seen once. Sequencing was done on a sample of peripheral blood. These receptors were collected from a man aged 40-50 years with acute or convalescent COVID-19.

The table lists this clone with a few counts. The rearrangement uses TRBV7-9 and TRBJ1-2, with a tentative D call TRBD1 (5 bases). With 1 base removed from V and 3 bases from J, the gap between germline ends came to 9 bases. Germline V CDR1 and CDR2: SEHNR, FQNEAQ (reference sequence). This CDR3 contains 14 residues. The CDR3 is CASSLGGGDYGYTF. CDR3 nucleotides: TGTGCCAGCAGCTTAGGGGGCGGGGACTATGGCTACACCTTC.

The rearrangement links TRBV2 to TRBJ1-1, with 10 positions matching TRBD1. Germline lookup yields CDR1 SNHLY and CDR2 FYNNEI. The J segment lost 0 bases and the V segment lost 6 bases, leaving 4 bases of the junction unmatched. The CDR3 runs 15 residues. The CDR3 loop reads CASREGQGLNTEAFF. DNA of the CDR3: TGTGCCAGCAGAGAGGGACAGGGGTTGAACACTGAAGCTTTCTTT.

The CDR3 nucleotides read TGCGCCAGCAGCTTGGGGATTAGCGGGAGTAGCGTAGATACGCAGTATTTT. Its translation: CASSLGISGSSVDTQYF. This chain links TRBV5-1 with TRBJ2-3; 9 nucleotides agree with TRBD2. Germline assignment: CDR1 SGHRS and CDR2 YFSETQ. The CDR3 has 17 residues. V dropped 0 bases and J dropped 5; count of bases not matched to a gene: 10.

V and J are TRBV2 and TRBJ1-4, with a tentative D call TRBD1 (5 bases). Germline V gives CDR1 SNHLY, CDR2 FYNNEI. There are 15 residues in the CDR3. V lost 5 bases and J lost 3, with 13 bases in between. The CDR3 here is CASSFQGPSNEKLFF. The CDR3 coding sequence is TGTGCCAGCAGTTTTCAGGGTCCGTCTAATGAAAAACTGTTTTTT.

The chain combines TRBV2 with TRBJ2-3, with 9 bases fitting TRBD1. Germline V gives CDR1 SNHLY, CDR2 FYNNEI. Losses at the gene ends were 0 bases for V and 4 bases for J; bases not matched to a gene: 2. The CDR3 loop spans 15 amino acids. As DNA, the CDR3 is TGTGCCAGCAGTGAAGCTGGACAGGGGCCAGATACGCAGTATTTT. This gives the protein CASSEAGQGPDTQYF.

The V and J genes are TRBV27 and TRBJ1-1; 7 bases match TRBD1. The CDR3 contains 14 residues. With 1 base clipped from V and 6 bases from J, the junction kept 5 bases outside the gene matches. The V gene's germline CDR1 is MNHEY and CDR2 SMNVEV (reference sequence). CDR3 in amino acids: CASSLWQGESEAFF. CDR3 coding DNA: TGTGCCAGCAGTTTATGGCAGGGGGAATCTGAAGCTTTCTTT.

This chain joins TRBV12-3 or TRBV12-4 and TRBJ1-2; a possible D gene is TRBD1 (5 bases). This CDR3 region has 12 residues. The V end was cut by 4 bases, the J end by 8 bases, with 11 bases between. CDR3: CASSSGPSGYTF. CDR3 nucleotides: TGTGCCAGCAGTTCAGGGCCCTCCGGCTACACCTTC.

The V gene is TRBV7-2, the J gene TRBJ2-2, with D maybe TRBD2 (5 bases). Germline V gene lookup returns CDR1 SGHTA and CDR2 FQGNSA. Trimming pared 4 bases from V and 5 bases from J, leaving 14 bases between. The CDR3 extends over 15 amino acids. This CDR3 is CASSSSLGRTGELFF. The CDR3 nucleotides are TGTGCCAGCAGCTCATCCCTGGGGAGAACCGGGGAGCTGTTTTTT.

The chain employs TRBV4-1 and TRBJ1-5; TRBD1 matches at 8 bases. CDR3 size: 15 residues. CDR1 and CDR2 from the germline V gene are MGHRA and YSYEKL. V dropped 4 bases and J dropped 3; count of bases not matched to a gene: 5. The CDR3 DNA follows: TGCGCCAGCAGCCCTGGGGACAGGTACAATCAGCCCCAGCATTTT. Protein product: CASSPGDRYNQPQHF.

The V and J genes are TRBV27 and TRBJ2-7; 10 nucleotides align to TRBD2. The germline V gene has CDR1 MNHEY and CDR2 SMNVEV (reference sequence). The J segment lost 9 bases and the V segment lost 2 bases, leaving 13 bases of the junction unmatched. The CDR3 has 16 residues. The CDR3 sequence: CASSLGAGGPFSVQYF. In nucleotides, the CDR3 is TGTGCCAGCAGTTTAGGAGCGGGAGGGCCCTTTTCTGTGCAGTACTTC.